This TCR beta chain stems from a study of human T cells and chemical hapten exposure. TCRdb reprocessed the RACE reads with MiXCR, giving one entry per CDR3 protein. Here the sample spans 95,000 to 150,000 distinct CDR3 sequences, approximately 10% being singletons. Documented time point: patch test 3, about 24 weeks after DPC sensitization. The treatment: therapeutic diphenylcyclopropenone sensitization with weekly scalp DPC. This clonotype came up many times. The receptor comes from a woman aged 50 to 60 with alopecia areata. Some clones in this sample may be carry-over from other donors' samples. The sequences come from whole blood, collected in connection with sensitization to the hapten diphenylcyclopropenone (DPC).

The CDR3, as DNA: TGTGCCAGCAGCGGGCGGGCAGGGGTACCAGATACGCAGTATTTT. As protein: CASSGRAGVPDTQYF. This chain joins TRBV5-5 and TRBJ2-3; possible D gene TRBD1, 6 bases. Germline assignment: CDR1 SGHKS and CDR2 YYEKEE (reference sequence). Trimming shortened V by 4 bases and J by 4 bases, and 16 bases separated the two germline ends. The length of the CDR3 is 15 residues.